This passage covers 30 T cell receptor beta chains from one sample sequenced in a study of blood T cell repertoires in COVID-19. Assay used: immunoSEQ multiplex PCR; TCRdb lists only in-frame clones, some missing. This sample has about 310,000 clones, with 70% to 90% found just once. Sequenced input: PBMCs or T cells enriched from blood (not recorded which). All receptors come from a man aged 25-40 years who had recovered from COVID-19.

There are a few counts of this clone. This chain links TRBV7-9 with TRBJ2-1; TRBD1 aligns across 10 bases. The V gene's germline CDR1 is SEHNR and CDR2 FQNEAQ (reference sequence). This CDR3 comprises 16 residues. V lost 5 bases to trimming and J lost 5 bases; unmatched junction nucleotides: 9. The CDR3 coding sequence is TGTGCCAGCAGCCTCCAAGCCGGGACAGGGGACAATGAGCAGTTCTTC. Protein product: CASSLQAGTGDNEQFF.

The chain uses TRBV7-5 and TRBJ1-6. TRBV7-5 is an annotated pseudogene. The CDR3 length is 16 residues. CDR3 in amino acids: CARSLELSSYNSPLHF. In DNA, the CDR3 is TGTGCCAGAAGTCTTGAACTGAGCTCCTATAATTCACCCCTCCACTTT.

Turning to this clone: Mismatch with germline at one junction end may stem from a read error. The J gene is TRBJ2-2, the V gene TRBV7-7, with TRBD2 identical over 11 bases. In germline, CDR1 is SSHAT, CDR2 FNYEAQ (reference sequence). The CDR3 spans 16 residues. The CDR3 loop reads CASSPTSGGHTGELFF. Written as DNA, the CDR3 is TGTGCTAGCAGCCCTACTAGCGGGGGCCACACCGGGGAGCTGTTTTTT.

The chain employs TRBV3-1 (or the pseudogene TRBV3-2) and TRBJ1-1; the match to TRBD1 covers 10 bases. Trimming removed 4 bases from V and 9 bases from J; junction bases left unmatched: 14. Germline loops: CDR1 LGHDT, CDR2 YNNKEL (reference sequence). The CDR3 has 16 residues. CDR3 bases: TGTGCCAGCAGCCCACACCAGACAGGGGGCGCAGGTCAAGCTTTCTTT. It specifies CASSPHQTGGAGQAFF.

This chain joins TRBV2 and TRBJ2-3; 7 bases line up with TRBD2. The CDR3 spans 13 residues. Per the germline V gene, CDR1 is SNHLY and CDR2 is FYNNEI. The ends lost 8 bases at V and 6 bases at J; junction bases unmatched: 8. CDR3 region: CASVDGGSDTQYF. The CDR3 DNA reads TGTGCCAGCGTGGACGGGGGGTCTGATACGCAGTATTTT.

The chain carries TRBV6-5 and TRBJ2-7; TRBD1 matches at 7 bases. CDR3 length equals 13 residues. V trimming: 8 bases; J trimming: 0 bases; junction bases outside the gene matches: 4. Germline CDR1 is MNHEY and CDR2 is SVGAGI. The CDR3 region is CASQTGNSYEQYF. The CDR3 DNA reads as TGTGCCAGCCAGACAGGGAACTCCTACGAGCAGTACTTC.

The chain is built from TRBV23-1 and TRBJ1-5; no firm D call. TRBV23-1 is placed among ORFs of uncertain function. V was clipped by 8 bases and J by 5 bases, with 13 bases between them. This CDR3 contains 13 residues. CDR3 in amino acids: CASPLEGDQPQHF. Written as DNA, the CDR3 is TGCGCCAGCCCTTTGGAGGGAGATCAGCCCCAGCATTTT.

The V call is TRBV5-6, the J call TRBJ2-5; D is unresolved. Between the trimmed V and J ends, which lost 5 bases and 6 bases, there was a span of 23 bases. The CDR3 is made up of 16 amino acids. Germline lookup yields CDR1 SGHDT and CDR2 YYEEEE. The chain's CDR3 is CASSNPTRPSEKTQYF. The CDR3 bases are TGTGCCAGCAGTAATCCAACCCGGCCCTCGGAGAAGACCCAGTACTTC.

This chain connects TRBV19 to TRBJ2-2; TRBD1 is a possible D gene (6 bases). CDR1 and CDR2 from the germline V gene are LNHDA and SQIVND (reference sequence). CDR3 length: 15 amino acids. V was clipped by 5 bases and J by 1 base, with 11 bases between them. CDR3 region: CASSDFRGNTGELFF. For the CDR3, the DNA is TGTGCCAGTAGTGACTTCAGGGGGAACACCGGGGAGCTGTTTTTT.

V and J are TRBV7-8 and TRBJ2-1; weak D call: TRBD2 (6 bases). With 2 bases removed from V and 8 bases from J, the gap between germline ends came to 13 bases. This CDR3 region has 14 residues. CDR1 is SGHVS, CDR2 FQNEAQ, per germline. The CDR3 bases are TGTGCCAGCAGCTTAAAGCGGGTTACCTATGAGCAGTTCTTC. It is translated as CASSLKRVTYEQFF.

This clone appeared a single time. The J gene is TRBJ1-2, the V gene TRBV18; TRBD1 aligns across 7 bases. Germline V gives CDR1 KGHSH, CDR2 LQKENI. The ends lost 6 bases at V and 4 bases at J; junction bases unmatched: 11. There are 15 residues in the CDR3. The CDR3 loop is CASSPRQDRTYGYTF. As DNA, the CDR3 is TGTGCCAGCTCTCCTCGTCAGGACAGGACCTATGGCTACACCTTC.

The V call is TRBV6-6, the J call TRBJ1-2; 7 nucleotides match TRBD1. The CDR3 has 15 amino acids. Per the germline V gene, CDR1 is MNHNY and CDR2 is SVGAGI (reference sequence). The V gene end was trimmed by 5 bases and the J gene end by 0 bases; junction bases not matched to a gene: 6. CDR3 protein: CASSATGRSNYGYTF. DNA of the CDR3: TGTGCCAGCAGTGCGACAGGGAGATCTAACTATGGCTACACCTTC.

The count of this clone is one. V gene TRBV9 combines with J gene TRBJ2-1; TRBD2 matches 15 bases. With 4 bases clipped from V and 5 bases from J, the junction kept 10 bases outside the gene matches. From germline, CDR1 is SGDLS and CDR2 YYNGEE. This CDR3 is 18 amino acids long. The CDR3: CASSYSRTSGGGNNEQFF. CDR3 DNA: TGTGCCAGCAGCTATTCCCGGACTAGCGGGGGGGGCAACAATGAGCAGTTCTTC. Full variable domain (rest looked up from reference TRBV9 and TRBJ2-1): DSGVTQTPKHLITATGQRVTLRCSPRSGDLSVYWYQQSLDQGLQFLIQYYNGEERAKGNILERFSAQQFPDLHSELNLSSLELGDSALYFCASSYSRTSGGGNNEQFFGPGTRLTVL.

This chain links TRBV21-1 with TRBJ1-1. TRBV21-1 has pseudogene status. CDR3 size: 14 residues. In DNA, the CDR3 is TGTGCCAGCAAGGCGGGGGGGCATTGGACTGAAGCTTTCTTT. It encodes CASKAGGHWTEAFF.

The rearrangement links TRBV5-1 to TRBJ2-1, with D perhaps TRBD2 (7 bases). Germline CDR1 and CDR2: SGHRS and YFSETQ. CDR3 length: 15 amino acids. V dropped 6 bases and J dropped 7 bases, with 20 bases sitting between them. The CDR3 loop reads CASNHGQGRGNEQFF. CDR3 in DNA: TGCGCCAGCAATCACGGGCAGGGGAGGGGAAATGAGCAGTTCTTC.

The chain joins TRBV30 to TRBJ1-2; D is undetermined. The CDR3 is 12 residues long. In germline, CDR1 is GTSNPN, CDR2 SVGIG (reference sequence). Trimming removed 0 bases from V and 4 bases from J, with 6 bases in between. The CDR3 here is CAWSVTSYGYTF. The DNA for the CDR3 is TGTGCCTGGAGTGTCACTAGCTATGGCTACACCTTC.

The chain couples TRBV4-3 to TRBJ1-1, with D hard to call. The CDR3 runs to 14 residues. V was clipped by 0 bases and J by 3 bases, with 8 bases between them. Looked up from germline, CDR1 is LGHNA and CDR2 is YSLEER. Here the CDR3 reads CASSQDGVYTEAFF. In nucleotides, the CDR3 is TGCGCCAGCAGCCAAGACGGGGTCTACACTGAAGCTTTCTTT.

The table lists this clone with a few counts. The V and J genes are TRBV29-1 and TRBJ1-1, with D tentatively TRBD1 (6 bases). In germline, CDR1 is SQVTM, CDR2 ANQGSEA. The CDR3 length is 13 residues. The germline V and J ends were trimmed by 7 bases and 0 bases, with 12 bases remaining between them. The CDR3 loop is CSAGGQLNTEAFF. CDR3 nucleotide sequence: TGCAGCGCCGGAGGACAGCTGAACACTGAAGCTTTCTTT.

This rearrangement joins TRBV2 to TRBJ1-1, with TRBD1 identical over 9 bases. The CDR3 totals 14 residues. Germline V lookup: CDR1 SNHLY, CDR2 FYNNEI. Trimming at V came to 6 bases and at J to 4 bases, leaving 6 bases not matched to a gene. Written as DNA, the CDR3 is TGTGCCAGCAGGGGGACAGGGACGGGCACTGAAGCTTTCTTT. Encoded protein: CASRGTGTGTEAFF.

This sequence joins TRBV29-1 and TRBJ1-3; no clear D gene. Germline V gene lookup returns CDR1 SQVTM and CDR2 ANQGSEA. The CDR3 sequence is 14 residues long. Trimming shortened V by 4 bases and J by 0 bases, and 10 bases separated the two germline ends. For the CDR3, the DNA is TGCAGCGTTGGAAACAGATCCTCTGGAAACACCATATATTTT. Encoded protein: CSVGNRSSGNTIYF.

The chain is built from TRBV19 and TRBJ1-1, with unresolved D. The CDR3 has 14 amino acids. V gave up 3 bases and J gave up 1 base, with 9 bases separating them. Per the germline V gene, CDR1 is LNHDA and CDR2 is SQIVND (reference sequence). The CDR3 reads CASSMVGRNTEAFF. In DNA, the CDR3 is TGTGCCAGTAGTATGGTCGGTAGGAACACTGAAGCTTTCTTT.

The J gene is TRBJ2-3, the V gene TRBV6-2 or TRBV6-3, with unresolved D. This CDR3 contains 13 residues. V was clipped by 6 bases and J by 2 bases, with 9 bases between them. CDR1 and CDR2 from the germline V gene are MNHEY and SVGEGT. CDR3 coding DNA: TGTGCCAGCAGCCCGCAGTCCACAGATACGCAGTATTTT. It encodes CASSPQSTDTQYF.

CDR3 bases: TGTGCCAGTAGTAGGGGACAGGCTAGCAATCAGCCCCAGCATTTT. Residues: CASSRGQASNQPQHF. This rearrangement joins TRBV19 to TRBJ1-5; the match to TRBD1 covers 8 bases. The germline gives CDR1 LNHDA, CDR2 SQIVND (reference sequence). The CDR3 runs 15 residues. V shed 4 bases, J shed 0 bases, and the junction held 2 bases outside the gene matches.

The chain employs TRBV7-8 and TRBJ1-4; a possible D gene is TRBD1 (6 bases). V was pared by 5 bases and J by 8 bases, with 15 bases between. CDR3 length equals 14 residues. The germline V gene encodes CDR1 SGHVS and CDR2 FQNEAQ. In DNA, the CDR3 is TGTGCCAGCAGCCAGGGGCAGGGTAGAGAAAAACTGTTTTTT. Translating it yields CASSQGQGREKLFF.

The chain links TRBV14 to TRBJ1-6; tentatively, D is TRBD1 (6 bases). The germline gives CDR1 SGHDN, CDR2 FVKESK. The CDR3 extends over 16 amino acids. Deletions cut 8 bases from V and 5 bases from J, with 19 bases between. CDR3 bases: TGTGCCAGCGGTTCCGGGACACATATTAATAATTCACCCCTCCACTTT. It yields the protein CASGSGTHINNSPLHF.

This clone occurred once. The chain combines TRBV2 with TRBJ1-1, with D maybe TRBD1 (5 bases). In germline, CDR1 is SNHLY, CDR2 FYNNEI. The ends were cut back, 9 bases at V and 0 bases at J, with 14 bases in the middle. This CDR3 has 14 residues. The DNA for the CDR3 is TGTGCCAGTCCGGCGGGGGAAATGAACACTGAAGCTTTCTTT. Translated: CASPAGEMNTEAFF.

The chain links TRBV4-2 to TRBJ1-6; the D gene is possibly TRBD1 (6 bases). Between the trimmed V and J ends, which lost 0 bases and 9 bases, there was a span of 15 bases. Germline CDR1 is LGHNA and CDR2 is YNFKEQ. The CDR3 is 16 amino acids. CDR3 region: CASSQDRGGLVSPLHF. CDR3 coding DNA: TGTGCCAGCAGCCAAGATCGCGGGGGGCTGGTTTCACCCCTCCACTTT.

The chain combines TRBV24-1 with TRBJ1-2; TRBD1 agrees at 12 bases. The CDR3 extends over 17 amino acids. V was pared by 9 bases and J by 4 bases, with 14 bases of the junction left unmatched. Germline V gene lookup returns CDR1 KGHDR and CDR2 SFDVKD. The CDR3 nucleotides read TGTGCCACCCACCCCGGGACAGGGGGCGGGAGCGGCTATGGCTACACCTTC. Translation: CATHPGTGGGSGYGYTF.

The chain is built from TRBV7-9 and TRBJ2-1; D gene unclear. Germline values: CDR1 SEHNR, CDR2 FQNEAQ (reference sequence). This CDR3 spans 12 amino acids. V gave up 0 bases and J gave up 5 bases, with 2 bases separating them. The CDR3 DNA reads TGTGCCAGCAGCTTAGCTAACAATGAGCAGTTCTTC. Residues: CASSLANNEQFF.

The chain combines TRBV6-5 with TRBJ2-7, with TRBD1 identical over 10 bases. CDR3 length: 14 residues. CDR1 and CDR2 from the germline V gene are MNHEY and SVGAGI. J was trimmed by 3 bases and V by 2 bases; bases with no gene match: 1. In DNA, the CDR3 is TGTGCCAGCAGTTACGGGACAGGGGTCTACGAGCAGTACTTC. It translates to CASSYGTGVYEQYF.